This is a list of T cell receptor beta chains from one sample in a study of human T cells and chemical hapten exposure. A single record per CDR3 protein comes from TCRdb applying MiXCR to the RACE reads. The data show some 120,000 distinct CDR3 sequences, roughly 9% seen once. The specimen sequenced was whole blood. Receptors were obtained from a male donor in good health. Some clones in this sample may be carry-over from other donors' samples. Each CDR3 is given with its conserved first and last residue. D genes are given only for firm matches.

V gene: TRBV7-2
D gene: TRBD2
J gene: TRBJ2-7
CDR3 protein: CASSPRGVAGGNYYEQYF

V gene: TRBV13
D gene: NA
J gene: TRBJ1-1
CDR3 protein: CASSPRQAKGPEAFF

V gene: TRBV7-8
D gene: TRBD2
J gene: TRBJ2-4
CDR3 protein: CASSFKREGGIGIQYF

V gene: TRBV7-2
D gene: NA
J gene: TRBJ1-2
CDR3 protein: CASSLLDIYGYTF

V gene: TRBV12-3/TRBV12-4
D gene: TRBD2
J gene: TRBJ2-2
CDR3 protein: CASRGTTPTVANTGELFF

V gene: TRBV20-1
D gene: TRBD2
J gene: TRBJ2-7
CDR3 protein: CSARGGTSDNYEQYF

V gene: TRBV5-1
D gene: NA
J gene: TRBJ2-2
CDR3 protein: CASSGALNTGELFF

V gene: TRBV20-1
D gene: NA
J gene: TRBJ2-5
CDR3 protein: CSAPRGFGETQYF

V gene: TRBV12-3/TRBV12-4
D gene: TRBD2
J gene: TRBJ2-1
CDR3 protein: CATRSELANTYNEQFF

V gene: TRBV12-3/TRBV12-4
D gene: NA
J gene: TRBJ2-7
CDR3 protein: CASSPQGRSYEQYF

V gene: TRBV6-6
D gene: NA
J gene: TRBJ1-2
CDR3 protein: CASSSIPGRVDGYTF

V gene: TRBV9
D gene: NA
J gene: TRBJ2-1
CDR3 protein: CASSAVPVNEQFF

V gene: TRBV20-1
D gene: NA
J gene: TRBJ1-1
CDR3 protein: CSANSYKTGNTEAFF

V gene: TRBV10-3
D gene: NA
J gene: TRBJ2-4
CDR3 protein: CAISEPGTGDIQYF

V gene: TRBV10-3
D gene: TRBD1
J gene: TRBJ2-2
CDR3 protein: CAISLRGLGNTGELFF

V gene: TRBV29-1
D gene: TRBD2
J gene: TRBJ2-7
CDR3 protein: CSVEGGGLADSSYEQYF

V gene: TRBV3-1
D gene: NA
J gene: TRBJ2-5
CDR3 protein: CASSQEGPAQETQYF

V gene: TRBV4-3
D gene: NA
J gene: TRBJ1-5
CDR3 protein: CASSQDRGLSNQPQHF

V gene: TRBV6-1
D gene: NA
J gene: TRBJ2-7
CDR3 protein: CASSEIGYEQYF

V gene: TRBV7-9
D gene: TRBD1
J gene: TRBJ1-2
CDR3 protein: CASSPAQGSLGYTF

V gene: TRBV29-1
D gene: TRBD1
J gene: TRBJ2-4
CDR3 protein: CSVLGTETALAKNIQYF

V gene: TRBV29-1
D gene: NA
J gene: TRBJ1-1
CDR3 protein: CSVAGPGGAFF

V gene: TRBV2
D gene: NA
J gene: TRBJ2-2
CDR3 protein: CASIGSGNTGELFF

V gene: TRBV20-1
D gene: NA
J gene: TRBJ1-2
CDR3 protein: CSARPSGSRDNYGYTF

V gene: TRBV5-1
D gene: NA
J gene: TRBJ2-5
CDR3 protein: CASSSTTGQETQYF

V gene: TRBV20-1
D gene: TRBD2
J gene: TRBJ2-1
CDR3 protein: CSARSGSIYEQFF

V gene: TRBV6-5
D gene: NA
J gene: TRBJ2-7
CDR3 protein: CASSYAIWDEQYF

V gene: TRBV9
D gene: TRBD1
J gene: TRBJ1-4
CDR3 protein: CASSPQGTGYTNEKLFF

V gene: TRBV19
D gene: NA
J gene: TRBJ1-2
CDR3 protein: CASSPGKIYGYTF

V gene: TRBV5-6
D gene: TRBD1
J gene: TRBJ1-5
CDR3 protein: CASSRDRDGQPQHF

V gene: TRBV29-1
D gene: NA
J gene: TRBJ1-5
CDR3 protein: CSVSGENQPQHF

V gene: TRBV20-1
D gene: TRBD2
J gene: TRBJ2-7
CDR3 protein: CSARRGGVHEQYF

V gene: TRBV29-1
D gene: NA
J gene: TRBJ2-1
CDR3 protein: CSVEEEPSGDEQFF

V gene: TRBV7-2
D gene: NA
J gene: TRBJ2-3
CDR3 protein: CASSPSYGNTDTQYF

V gene: TRBV7-9
D gene: TRBD1
J gene: TRBJ2-5
CDR3 protein: CASSSAGTGEGETQYF

V gene: TRBV5-1
D gene: NA
J gene: TRBJ2-1
CDR3 protein: CASSPSLGNEQFF

V gene: TRBV29-1
D gene: TRBD2
J gene: TRBJ2-1
CDR3 protein: CSATLAGGPLNEQFF

V gene: TRBV2
D gene: NA
J gene: TRBJ2-5
CDR3 protein: CASSELDQETQYF

V gene: TRBV2
D gene: NA
J gene: TRBJ2-7
CDR3 protein: CASSEEADHEQYF

V gene: TRBV12-3/TRBV12-4
D gene: TRBD2
J gene: TRBJ2-3
CDR3 protein: CASSFLLLAGGPSGTDTQYF

V gene: TRBV2
D gene: NA
J gene: TRBJ1-4
CDR3 protein: CASRSDIAANEKLFF

V gene: TRBV7-9
D gene: NA
J gene: TRBJ2-5
CDR3 protein: CASSLLQAGQETQYF

V gene: TRBV7-9
D gene: TRBD1
J gene: TRBJ2-7
CDR3 protein: CASSRRQGSLEQYF

V gene: TRBV27
D gene: NA
J gene: TRBJ1-5
CDR3 protein: CASSLSWTKGQPQHF

V gene: TRBV7-2
D gene: TRBD1
J gene: TRBJ1-3
CDR3 protein: CASSADRVVAGNTIYF

V gene: TRBV12-2
D gene: NA
J gene: TRBJ2-6
CDR3 protein: CASRLVSGANVLTF

V gene: TRBV10-3
D gene: NA
J gene: TRBJ2-5
CDR3 protein: CAIMTEETQYF

V gene: TRBV19
D gene: NA
J gene: TRBJ2-2
CDR3 protein: CASGSRGLPNTGELFF

V gene: TRBV29-1
D gene: NA
J gene: TRBJ1-1
CDR3 protein: CSVGLSLNTEAFF

V gene: TRBV19
D gene: NA
J gene: TRBJ2-7
CDR3 protein: CASSFRRDVSYEQYF

V gene: TRBV30
D gene: NA
J gene: TRBJ2-2
CDR3 protein: CAWSVISGAGELFF

V gene: TRBV14
D gene: TRBD2
J gene: TRBJ2-1
CDR3 protein: CASSQTTKREGRNEQFF

V gene: TRBV20-1
D gene: TRBD1
J gene: TRBJ2-7
CDR3 protein: CSAEGGQGTSYEQYF